The 14 T cell receptor beta chains in this list originate from one sample, sequenced in a study of long-term antiretroviral therapy in people with HIV. The assay, immunoSEQ v3.0, was run at survey level. Some clones are missing from TCRdb's copy, which holds only in-frame ones; the method was immunoSEQ multiplex PCR. Of some 40,000 clones in the sample, roughly 87% were seen once. Sequenced material: unsorted PBMCs, taken 1 year after starting antiretroviral therapy. The receptors stem from a man aged 18 to 29 with HIV.

A few counts support this clone. As DNA, the CDR3 is TGTGCCAGTAGTTCGCTCCCGGGACAGCGTAACTATGGCTACACCTTC. It codes for CASSSLPGQRNYGYTF. The rearrangement uses TRBV19 and TRBJ1-2; 7 positions match TRBD1. Trimming took 5 bases from V and 1 from J; bases not matched to a gene: 10. Germline V lookup: CDR1 LNHDA, CDR2 SQIVND (reference sequence). The CDR3 runs to 16 residues. The full variable domain, rest sourced from reference TRBV19 and TRBJ1-2, is DGGITQSPKYLFRKEGQNVTLSCEQNLNHDAMYWYRQDPGQGLRLIYYSQIVNDFQKGDIAEGYSVSREKKESFPLTVTSAQKNPTAFYLCASSSLPGQRNYGYTFGSGTRLTVV.

The chain recombines TRBV5-1 with TRBJ1-1; TRBD1 might be the D (5 bases). Germline lookup yields CDR1 SGHRS and CDR2 YFSETQ. Trimming cost V 4 bases and J 11 bases, with 24 bases left between them. The CDR3 length is 15 residues. The CDR3 region is CASSLNARDGHEAFF. The CDR3 nucleotides read TGCGCCAGCAGCCTCAATGCCCGGGACGGCCACGAGGCTTTCTTT.

This clone was detected only a few times. The V call is TRBV2, the J call TRBJ1-1; unclear D gene. V lost 8 bases to trimming and J lost 6 bases, with 22 bases between them. The germline V gene has CDR1 SNHLY and CDR2 FYNNEI. This CDR3 spans 15 amino acids. The chain's CDR3 is CASPDGIEGAAEAFF. In DNA form, the CDR3 reads TGTGCCAGCCCAGACGGCATTGAGGGTGCCGCTGAAGCTTTCTTT.

The chain employs TRBV7-3 and TRBJ2-2; 9 bases align to TRBD2. With 5 bases clipped from V and 5 bases from J, the junction kept 9 bases outside the gene matches. Germline V lookup: CDR1 SGHTA, CDR2 FQGTGA. The CDR3 is made up of 16 amino acids. The CDR3 here is CASSRRAGGVTGELFF. CDR3 bases: TGTGCCAGCAGCCGACGTGCGGGAGGGGTGACCGGGGAGCTGTTTTTT.

The chain uses TRBV27 and TRBJ1-2, with a tentative D call TRBD1 (5 bases). V gave up 4 bases and J gave up 9 bases, with 12 bases separating them. The CDR3 runs 12 residues. CDR1 MNHEY and CDR2 SMNVEV come from the germline V gene (reference sequence). CDR3 sequence (DNA): TGTGCCAGCAGTTCCGGGACCGCGCGCTACACCTTC. It yields the protein CASSSGTARYTF.

The rearrangement joins TRBV23-1 to TRBJ1-2; TRBD1 agrees at 7 bases. TRBV23-1 has ORF status, its function being uncertain. J was trimmed by 4 bases and V by 4 bases; bases with no gene match: 21. CDR3 length equals 19 residues. The CDR3 is CASSPTYRGVRLSTYGYTF. DNA of the CDR3: TGCGCCAGCAGTCCCACATACAGGGGAGTTCGATTGTCCACCTATGGCTACACCTTC.

V and J are TRBV19 and TRBJ2-1; TRBD1 is a possible D gene (6 bases). V lost 1 base to trimming and J lost 6 bases, with 16 bases between them. This CDR3 comprises 16 residues. In germline, CDR1 is LNHDA, CDR2 SQIVND (reference sequence). DNA for the CDR3: TGTGCCAGTAGTATAGTTCCAGGGGAACGAGGCAATGAGCAGTTCTTC. Its translation: CASSIVPGERGNEQFF.

The chain recombines TRBV25-1 with TRBJ1-1; TRBD1 matches at 12 bases. The CDR3 length is 15 residues. The junction had 3 bases not matched to a gene; V was cut back by 6 bases and J by 1 base. Germline-derived CDR1 and CDR2 are MGHDK and SYGVNS. In nucleotides, the CDR3 is TGTGCCAGCAGCTGGGGACAGGGGGCGAACACTGAAGCTTTCTTT. Translation gives CASSWGQGANTEAFF.

The chain couples TRBV28 to TRBJ1-2; possible D gene TRBD1, 5 bases. Trimming stripped 2 bases from V and 4 bases from J, with 11 bases between. The germline V gene has CDR1 MDHEN and CDR2 SYDVKM. The CDR3 has 14 amino acids. The CDR3 nucleotides are TGTGCCAGCAGTTTACGACAGATATCCTATGGCTACACCTTC. Protein sequence: CASSLRQISYGYTF.

V and J are TRBV13 and TRBJ1-4; D possibly corresponds to TRBD1 (5 bases). V lost 4 bases and J 3 bases, leaving 12 bases between the germline ends. The germline V gene has CDR1 PRHDT and CDR2 FYEKMQ (reference sequence). The CDR3 is made up of 15 amino acids. The CDR3 loop is CASSSRGDPNEKLFF. Written as DNA, the CDR3 is TGTGCCAGCAGCTCGCGAGGGGACCCTAATGAAAAACTGTTTTTT. Filled out from reference TRBV13 and TRBJ1-4, the complete variable domain reads AAGVIQSPRHLIKEKRETATLKCYPIPRHDTVYWYQQGPGQDPQFLISFYEKMQSDKGSIPDRFSAQQFSDYHSELNMSSLELGDSALYFCASSSRGDPNEKLFFGSGTQLSVL.

The chain has TRBV27 and TRBJ2-2; 7 bases are shared with TRBD2. The trim removed 1 base at V and 4 bases at J, leaving 6 bases unmatched. The CDR3 totals 16 residues. The germline gives CDR1 MNHEY, CDR2 SMNVEV (reference sequence). The DNA for the CDR3 is TGTGCCAGCAGTTTATTAATGGGGGAGGGCACCGGGGAGCTGTTTTTT. Amino acid sequence: CASSLLMGEGTGELFF.

V gene TRBV4-1 combines with J gene TRBJ2-7, with TRBD1 identical over 9 bases. The length of the CDR3 is 16 residues. Germline lookup yields CDR1 MGHRA and CDR2 YSYEKL. V gave up 5 bases and J gave up 5 bases; unmatched junction bases: 13. CDR3 coding DNA: TGCGCCAGCAGCGCAAGCGTAAGGACAGGGGTAGACGAGCAGTACTTC. Its translation: CASSASVRTGVDEQYF.

The J gene is TRBJ2-1, the V gene TRBV9, with TRBD2 identical over 7 bases. From germline, CDR1 is SGDLS and CDR2 YYNGEE. With 4 bases clipped from V and 4 bases from J, the junction kept 11 bases outside the gene matches. The CDR3 is made up of 16 amino acids. The chain's CDR3 is CASSLGREGIYNEQFF. Here the CDR3 DNA reads TGTGCCAGCAGCTTAGGGAGGGAGGGAATATACAATGAGCAGTTCTTC.

This chain connects TRBV25-1 to TRBJ2-1; tentatively, D is TRBD1 or TRBD2 (5 bases each). The CDR3 spans 16 residues. V was trimmed by 4 bases and J by 2 bases, leaving 15 bases between them. From germline, CDR1 is MGHDK and CDR2 SYGVNS. The CDR3 sequence is CASSGLRGVPYNEQFF. The CDR3 nucleotides read TGTGCCAGCAGTGGGCTGAGAGGGGTCCCCTACAATGAGCAGTTCTTC.